A single sample gave rise to the 9 T cell receptor beta chains below, sequenced in a study of blood T cell repertoires in COVID-19. Sequencing used immunoSEQ multiplex PCR; TCRdb keeps in-frame clones, though not all of them. Of under 350,000 clones listed, approximately 90% were seen once; the top ten hold about 4%. The sequenced sample was PBMCs or T cells enriched from blood (not recorded which). The receptors were sampled from a man aged 25-45 years who had recovered from COVID-19.

The chain uses TRBV18 and TRBJ1-3; the D gene is possibly TRBD1 (6 bases). V lost 2 bases and J 0 bases, leaving 11 bases between the germline ends. The germline gives CDR1 KGHSH, CDR2 LQKENI. CDR3 size: 16 residues. This CDR3 reads CASSPGQSNSGNTIYF. CDR3 DNA: TGTGCCAGCTCACCAGGACAGTCCAACTCTGGAAACACCATATATTTT.

The chain links TRBV6-1 to TRBJ1-2; TRBD1 matches at 7 bases. V was pared by 3 bases and J by 2 bases, with 3 bases of the junction left unmatched. Germline lookup yields CDR1 MNHNS and CDR2 SASEGT. This CDR3 spans 14 amino acids. CDR3 DNA: TGTGCCAGCAGTGAGAGGGGGCCCAACTATGGCTACACCTTC. As protein: CASSERGPNYGYTF.

The gene calls are TRBV4-1 and TRBJ1-3; D call uncertain. Germline V gene lookup returns CDR1 MGHRA and CDR2 YSYEKL. The CDR3 loop spans 15 amino acids. Trimming left V 0 bases short and J 3 bases short, with 9 bases between. The CDR3 DNA reads as TGCGCCAGCAGCCAAGAGTGGGCATTTGGAAACACCATATATTTT. Translating gives CASSQEWAFGNTIYF.

The chain couples TRBV6-4 to TRBJ2-7, with D perhaps TRBD2 (5 bases). The V and J ends lost 0 bases and 0 bases respectively, with 12 bases between them. CDR1 and CDR2 (germline): MRHNA, SNTAGT. The CDR3 consists of 16 residues. The CDR3 loop reads CASSDSLAPSSYEQYF. CDR3 in DNA: TGTGCCAGCAGTGACTCGCTAGCACCGAGCTCCTACGAGCAGTACTTC.

The V gene is TRBV6-5, the J gene TRBJ2-1; 7 nucleotides agree with TRBD2. The CDR3 loop spans 15 amino acids. The germline V gene encodes CDR1 MNHEY and CDR2 SVGAGI. V lost 2 bases to trimming and J lost 4 bases; unmatched junction nucleotides: 5. CDR3 region: CASSYGAGVYNEQFF. As DNA, the CDR3 is TGTGCCAGCAGTTACGGGGCGGGAGTTTACAATGAGCAGTTCTTC.

The rearrangement uses TRBV10-3 and TRBJ1-2, with 7 bases fitting TRBD1. Germline values: CDR1 ENHRY, CDR2 SYGVKD. The CDR3 consists of 15 residues. J lost 8 bases, V lost 10 bases, and 19 bases had no gene match. The CDR3 region is CATGEQGRGPFGYTF. The CDR3 DNA reads TGTGCCACCGGAGAACAGGGAAGGGGGCCCTTCGGCTACACCTTC.

This chain uses TRBV10-1 with TRBJ2-1; possible D gene TRBD2, 5 bases. CDR1 is WNHNN, CDR2 SYGVQD, per germline (reference sequence). V lost 7 bases and J lost 8, with 21 bases in between. This CDR3 contains 15 residues. The CDR3 region has the DNA TGCGCCAGCATCATCCGGCGGGCCCCGGGCGATGAGCAGTTCTTC. It encodes CASIIRRAPGDEQFF.

The CDR3: CASRPNRNYGYTF. The CDR3 DNA is TGTGCCAGCAGACCTAACAGGAACTATGGCTACACCTTC. This chain links TRBV12-3 or TRBV12-4 with TRBJ1-2, with D perhaps matching TRBD1 (5 bases). The CDR3 runs to 13 residues. V lost 6 bases and J lost 2, with 10 bases in between.

J is TRBJ2-1 and V is TRBV11-2; D may be TRBD1 (5 bases). The CDR3 runs to 13 residues. Between the trimmed V and J ends, which lost 1 base and 10 bases, there was a span of 11 bases. Germline loops: CDR1 SGHAT, CDR2 FQNNGV. The CDR3 loop reads CASSLGRTTEQFF. In DNA form, the CDR3 reads TGTGCCAGCAGCTTAGGCAGGACAACCGAGCAGTTCTTC.